This T cell receptor beta chain was sequenced during a study of blood T cell repertoires in COVID-19. Whole-study context: The United States, Italy and Spain were the sources of the acute and convalescent COVID-19 samples. The cDNA or gDNA used as material had been derived from T cells, B-cell-depleted T cells, or PBMCs.

Original handling: Amplification of reference gene primers was used by the study to estimate nucleated cell counts. The protocol was immunoSEQ multiplex PCR, while the TCRdb copy is restricted to in-frame clones and leaves out a portion. The V and J calls and clone size are taken from that table; D and trimming were inferred from the DNA. The sample has over 150,000 clones; about 86% are singletons. The length of the CDR3 is 16 residues. Trimming at V came to 0 bases and at J to 10 bases, leaving 14 bases not matched to a gene. The germline gives CDR1 KGHSH, CDR2 LQKENI. This chain uses TRBV18 with TRBJ1-1; the match to TRBD1 covers 7 bases. The TCR comes from a woman aged 70-85 years who had recovered from COVID-19. The sequencing input was peripheral blood. CDR3 in DNA: TGTGCCAGCTCACCACCCGCGACAGGGTGGGCTCTGGGAGCTTTCTTT. Protein sequence: CASSPPATGWALGAFF. Variable domain in full (rest from reference TRBV18 and TRBJ1-1): NAGVMQNPRHLVRRRGQEARLRCSPMKGHSHVYWYRQLPEEGLKFMVYLQKENIIDESGMPKERFSAEFPKEGPSILRIQQVVRGDSAAYFCASSPPATGWALGAFFGQGTRLTVV.